This TCR beta chain stems from a study of cytomegalovirus exposure and HLA in healthy donors. The ends were cut back, 7 bases at V and 0 bases at J, with 13 bases in the middle. The CDR3 has 15 residues. Germline V gene data show CDR1 as LNHDA and CDR2 as SQIVND (reference sequence). Use of 60 Vbeta and 13 Jbeta primers characterized the PCR. Method: immunoSEQ multiplex PCR; TCRdb's copy keeps in-frame clones and lacks some. Of about 120,000 clones in the sample, approximately 80% were seen once. Sequenced material: PBMCs. V gene TRBV19 combines with J gene TRBJ1-5, with TRBD1 as a possible D gene (5 bases). This sequence was found in a young man in good health and CMV-seropositive. DNA for the CDR3: TGTGCCAGTATTGACCGGCAGGGTAGCAATCAGCCCCAGCATTTT. Translated: CASIDRQGSNQPQHF.